Here is one T cell receptor (beta chain) with its context. This sample is part of a study of blood T cell repertoires in COVID-19. Turning to the study itself: Sites in the United States, Italy and Spain provided acute and convalescent COVID-19 samples. From T cells, B-cell-depleted T cells, or PBMCs came the material, which was cDNA or gDNA.

Per the original data handling: How many nucleated cells were present was estimated from reference gene primer amplification. Sequencing used immunoSEQ multiplex PCR; TCRdb keeps in-frame clones, though not all of them. V, J and clone size are those of that table, while D and trimming were read from the DNA. The repertoire holds 84,000 or so clones, with 80% as singletons. V shed 2 bases and J 2 bases; nucleotides not matched to a gene: 3. Germline V gives CDR1 MNHNY, CDR2 SVGAGI (reference sequence). The CDR3 extends over 16 amino acids. This sequence was found in an elderly woman with acute or convalescent COVID-19. The chain uses TRBV6-6 and TRBJ1-5; TRBD1 matches at 10 bases. Sequencing input: peripheral blood. This CDR3 reads CASSYGDRGRNQPQHF. As DNA, the CDR3 is TGTGCCAGCAGTTACGGGGACAGGGGACGCAATCAGCCCCAGCATTTT.